Presented here are 11 T cell receptor beta chains from one specimen sequenced in a study of T cell clones after liver transplantation. TCRdb's copy holds only in-frame clones and misses some; the assay was immunoSEQ multiplex PCR. The table lists under 150,000 clones, 90% of them singletons. Sample: CD4+ T cells from blood, taken 12 months after liver transplant. The receptors here all came from a human patient who received a liver transplant. Among the T cells, some may be from the graft donor.

The rearrangement links TRBV6-5 to TRBJ2-1, with D possibly matching TRBD1 (5 bases). The CDR3 spans 14 residues. Germline lookup yields CDR1 MNHEY and CDR2 SVGAGI. The ends were cut back, 2 bases at V and 6 bases at J, with 11 bases in the middle. The CDR3 sequence: CASSYIRGRNEQFF. CDR3 DNA sequence: TGTGCCAGCAGTTACATTAGGGGCCGCAATGAGCAGTTCTTC.

The V and J genes are TRBV18 and TRBJ1-4, with D hard to call. With 5 bases removed from V and 10 bases from J, the gap between germline ends came to 11 bases. CDR3 length: 12 amino acids. Germline CDR1 is KGHSH and CDR2 is LQKENI. CDR3 sequence: CASSDGQRKLFF. The CDR3 coding sequence is TGTGCCAGCTCAGACGGGCAGAGAAAACTGTTTTTT.

The chain links TRBV10-1 to TRBJ2-1; D is unclear. Germline CDR1 and CDR2: WNHNN and SYGVQD (reference sequence). The CDR3 length is 12 residues. V lost 6 bases, J lost 8 bases, and 11 bases lay in between. CDR3 amino acids: CASSLDGYEQFF. The CDR3 coding sequence is TGCGCCAGCAGCCTGGATGGTTATGAGCAGTTCTTC.

This chain joins TRBV6-5 and TRBJ1-3; the D is unclear. From germline, CDR1 is MNHEY and CDR2 SVGAGI. V lost 3 bases and J 4 bases, leaving 10 bases between the germline ends. The CDR3 spans 14 residues. The CDR3 sequence: CASSYSQPGNTIYF. The CDR3 DNA follows: TGTGCCAGCAGTTATTCACAGCCCGGAAACACCATATATTTT.

The V gene is TRBV28, the J gene TRBJ1-1, with 7 bases that match TRBD1. Germline CDR1 reads MDHEN; CDR2 reads SYDVKM. J gave up 8 bases and V 6 bases, and 9 bases lay outside the gene matches. CDR3 length equals 13 residues. The CDR3 sequence: CASSFDRDLEAFF. CDR3 nucleotide sequence: TGTGCCAGCAGCTTCGACAGGGACCTAGAAGCTTTCTTT.

This chain links TRBV5-1 with TRBJ1-2; the D is unclear. The germline CDR1 and CDR2 sequences are SGHRS and YFSETQ. Trimming stripped 0 bases from V and 4 bases from J, with 7 bases between. The CDR3 has 13 amino acids. As DNA, the CDR3 is TGCGCCAGCAGCTTGGGGCCCGGCTATGGCTACACCTTC. Translation gives CASSLGPGYGYTF.

The chain carries TRBV7-9 and TRBJ1-2; the match to TRBD1 covers 7 bases. V dropped 5 bases and J dropped 3; count of bases not matched to a gene: 12. Germline CDR1 is SEHNR and CDR2 is FQNEAQ (reference sequence). The CDR3 has 16 residues. The CDR3 region is CASSPPVTGWDYGYTF. In DNA, the CDR3 is TGTGCCAGCAGCCCACCGGTGACAGGGTGGGACTATGGCTACACCTTC.

The genes are TRBV5-4 and TRBJ1-2; weak D call: TRBD1 (6 bases). In germline, CDR1 is SGHNT, CDR2 YYREEE (reference sequence). The CDR3 is made up of 12 amino acids. The V and J ends lost 0 bases and 6 bases respectively, with 6 bases between them. CDR3 in DNA: TGTGCCAGCAGCTTGGCAGGGGATGGCTACACCTTC. It specifies CASSLAGDGYTF.

J is TRBJ1-4 and V is TRBV23-1; D is perhaps TRBD1 (5 bases). TRBV23-1 counts as an open reading frame of uncertain function. Trimming stripped 3 bases from V and 8 bases from J, with 16 bases between. This CDR3 is 15 amino acids long. In nucleotides, the CDR3 is TGCGCCAGCAGTCACCGCTTGGGGGTTAAGGAAAAACTGTTTTTT. Translated: CASSHRLGVKEKLFF.

The chain joins TRBV28 to TRBJ2-1; 11 nucleotides align to TRBD2. Germline CDR1 MDHEN, CDR2 SYDVKM. V gave up 10 bases and J gave up 2 bases; unmatched junction bases: 4. The CDR3 has 14 amino acids. In DNA form, the CDR3 reads TGTGCCACCCTGACTAGCGGGACCTACAATGAGCAGTTCTTC. Residues: CATLTSGTYNEQFF.

V and J are TRBV18 and TRBJ1-1; TRBD1 matches 11 bases. The CDR3 contains 16 residues. Germline lookup yields CDR1 KGHSH and CDR2 LQKENI. J lost 4 bases, V lost 2 bases, and 6 bases had no gene match. The CDR3 DNA follows: TGTGCCAGCTCACCATCCCCCGGGACAGGGGGCACTGAAGCTTTCTTT. It codes for CASSPSPGTGGTEAFF.